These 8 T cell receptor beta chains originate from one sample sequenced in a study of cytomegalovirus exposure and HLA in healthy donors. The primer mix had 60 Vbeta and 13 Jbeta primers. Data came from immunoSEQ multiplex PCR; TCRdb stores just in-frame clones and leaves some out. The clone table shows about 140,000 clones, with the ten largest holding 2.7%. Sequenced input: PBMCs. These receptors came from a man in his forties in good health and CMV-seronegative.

For the CDR3, the DNA is TGTGCCAGCAGCCGCGGGGGGAGGCACGAGCAGTACTTC. It encodes CASSRGGRHEQYF. The chain joins TRBV5-4 to TRBJ2-7, with 8 bases that match TRBD2. This CDR3 contains 13 residues. The junction had 5 bases not matched to a gene; V was cut back by 4 bases and J by 5 bases. CDR1 SGHNT and CDR2 YYREEE come from the germline V gene (reference sequence).

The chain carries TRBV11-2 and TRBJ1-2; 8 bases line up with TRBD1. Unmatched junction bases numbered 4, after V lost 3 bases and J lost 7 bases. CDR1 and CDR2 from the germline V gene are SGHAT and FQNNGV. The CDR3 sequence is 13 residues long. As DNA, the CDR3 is TGTGCCAGCAGCTTTCAGGGGGCAGGTGGCTACACCTTC. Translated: CASSFQGAGGYTF.

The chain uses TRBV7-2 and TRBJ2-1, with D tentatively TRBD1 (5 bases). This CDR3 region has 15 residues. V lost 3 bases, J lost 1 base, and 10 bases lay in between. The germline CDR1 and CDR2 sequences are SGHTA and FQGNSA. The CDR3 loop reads CASSFQGGSYNEQFF. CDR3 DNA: TGTGCCAGCAGCTTTCAGGGTGGGTCCTACAATGAGCAGTTCTTC.

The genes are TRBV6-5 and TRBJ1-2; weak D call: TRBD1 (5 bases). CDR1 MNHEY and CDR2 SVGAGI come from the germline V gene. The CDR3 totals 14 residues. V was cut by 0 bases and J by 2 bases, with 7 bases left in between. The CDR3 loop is CASSYSKGNYGYTF. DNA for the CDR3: TGTGCCAGCAGTTACTCGAAGGGGAACTATGGCTACACCTTC.

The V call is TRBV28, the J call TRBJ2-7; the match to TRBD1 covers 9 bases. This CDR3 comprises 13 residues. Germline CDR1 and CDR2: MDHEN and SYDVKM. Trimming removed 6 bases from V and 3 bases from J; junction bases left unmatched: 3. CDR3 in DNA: TGTGCCAGCAGCCCGGGACAGGGCTACGAGCAGTACTTC. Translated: CASSPGQGYEQYF.

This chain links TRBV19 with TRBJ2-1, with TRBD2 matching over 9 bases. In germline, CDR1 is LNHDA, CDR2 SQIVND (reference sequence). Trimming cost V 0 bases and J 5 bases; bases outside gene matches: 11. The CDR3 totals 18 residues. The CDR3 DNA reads TGTGCCAGTAGTATAGATCTCGAGGTAGCGGGGGTCCACAATGAGCAGTTCTTC. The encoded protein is CASSIDLEVAGVHNEQFF.

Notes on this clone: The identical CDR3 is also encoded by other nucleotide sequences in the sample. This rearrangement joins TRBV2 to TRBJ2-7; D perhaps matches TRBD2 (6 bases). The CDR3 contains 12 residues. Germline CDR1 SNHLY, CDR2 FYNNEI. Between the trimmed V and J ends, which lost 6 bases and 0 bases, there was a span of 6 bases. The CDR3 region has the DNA TGTGCCAGCAGGGGGGGCTCCTACGAGCAGTACTTC. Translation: CASRGGSYEQYF.

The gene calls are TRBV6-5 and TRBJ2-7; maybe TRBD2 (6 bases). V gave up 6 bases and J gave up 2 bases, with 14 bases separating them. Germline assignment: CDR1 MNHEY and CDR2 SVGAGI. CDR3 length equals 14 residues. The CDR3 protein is CASRRDFLPYEQYF. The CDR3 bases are TGTGCCAGCAGGAGGGACTTTCTGCCCTACGAGCAGTACTTC.